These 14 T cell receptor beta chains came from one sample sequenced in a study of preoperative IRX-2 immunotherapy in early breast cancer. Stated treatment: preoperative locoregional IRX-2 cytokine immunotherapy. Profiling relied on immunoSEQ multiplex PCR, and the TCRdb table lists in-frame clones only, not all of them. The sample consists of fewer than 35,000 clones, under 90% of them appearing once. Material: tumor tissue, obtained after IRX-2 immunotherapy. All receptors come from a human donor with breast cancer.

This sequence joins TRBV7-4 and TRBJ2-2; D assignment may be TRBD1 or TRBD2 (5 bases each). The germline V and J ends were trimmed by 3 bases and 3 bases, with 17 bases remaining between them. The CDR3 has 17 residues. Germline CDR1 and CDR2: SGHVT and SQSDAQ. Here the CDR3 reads CASSLSHSGRHTGELFF. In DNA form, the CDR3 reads TGTGCCAGCAGCTTGTCCCATTCGGGGCGGCACACCGGGGAGCTGTTTTTT.

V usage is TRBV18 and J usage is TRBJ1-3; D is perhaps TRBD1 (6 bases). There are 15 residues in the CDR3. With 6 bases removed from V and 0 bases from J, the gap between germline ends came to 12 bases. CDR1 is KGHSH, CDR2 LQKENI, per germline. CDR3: CASSNGQSSGNTIYF. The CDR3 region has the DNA TGTGCCAGCTCGAACGGACAGTCCTCTGGAAACACCATATATTTT.

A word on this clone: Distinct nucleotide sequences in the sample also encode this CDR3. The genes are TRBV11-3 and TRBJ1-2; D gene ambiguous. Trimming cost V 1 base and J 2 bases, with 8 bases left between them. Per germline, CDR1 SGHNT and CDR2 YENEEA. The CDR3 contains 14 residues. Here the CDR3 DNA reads TGTGCCAGCAGCTTAGGATCCGGGAACTATGGCTACACCTTC. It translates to CASSLGSGNYGYTF. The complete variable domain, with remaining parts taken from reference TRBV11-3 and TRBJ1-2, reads EAGVVQSPRYKIIEKKQPVAFWCNPISGHNTLYWYLQNLGQGPELLIRYENEEAVDDSQLPKDRFSAERLKGVDSTLKIQPAELGDSAVYLCASSLGSGNYGYTFGSGTRLTVV.

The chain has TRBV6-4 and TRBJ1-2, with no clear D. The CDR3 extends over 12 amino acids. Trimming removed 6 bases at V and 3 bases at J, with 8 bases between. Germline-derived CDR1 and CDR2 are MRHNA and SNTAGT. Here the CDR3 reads CASSRRDYGYTF. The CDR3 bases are TGTGCCAGCAGCCGCCGGGACTATGGCTACACCTTC.

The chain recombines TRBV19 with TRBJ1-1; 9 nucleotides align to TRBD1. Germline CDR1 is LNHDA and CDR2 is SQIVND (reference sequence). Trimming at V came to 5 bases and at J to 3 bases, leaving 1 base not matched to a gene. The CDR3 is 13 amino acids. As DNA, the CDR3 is TGTGCCAGTAGTTGGGACAGGGACACTGAAGCTTTCTTT. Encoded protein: CASSWDRDTEAFF.

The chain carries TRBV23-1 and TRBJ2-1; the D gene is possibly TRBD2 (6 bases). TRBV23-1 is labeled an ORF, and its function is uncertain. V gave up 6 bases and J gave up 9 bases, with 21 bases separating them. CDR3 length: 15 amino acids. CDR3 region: CASSQDGRGSGEQFF. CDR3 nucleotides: TGCGCCAGCAGCCAAGATGGTCGCGGTAGCGGTGAGCAGTTCTTC.

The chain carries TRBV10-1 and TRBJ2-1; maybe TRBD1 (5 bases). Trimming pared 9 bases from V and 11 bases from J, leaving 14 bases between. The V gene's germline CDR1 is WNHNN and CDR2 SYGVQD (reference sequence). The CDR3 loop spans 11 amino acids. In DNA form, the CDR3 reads TGCGCCAGTGCCTTGACAGACAAGCAGTTCTTC. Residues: CASALTDKQFF.

The CDR3 protein is CASRLGQGYGYTF. CDR3 bases: TGTGCCAGCCGACTCGGACAGGGCTATGGCTACACCTTC. The chain employs TRBV12-5 and TRBJ1-2; 8 nucleotides align to TRBD1. The germline CDR1 and CDR2 sequences are LGHNT and FRNRAP. This CDR3 has 13 residues. The entire variable domain, with the rest obtained from reference TRBV12-5 and TRBJ1-2, is as follows: DARVTQTPRHKVTEMGQEVTMRCQPILGHNTVFWYRQTMMQGLELLAYFRNRAPLDDSGMPKDRFSAEMPDATLATLKIQPSEPRDSAVYFCASRLGQGYGYTFGSGTRLTVV.

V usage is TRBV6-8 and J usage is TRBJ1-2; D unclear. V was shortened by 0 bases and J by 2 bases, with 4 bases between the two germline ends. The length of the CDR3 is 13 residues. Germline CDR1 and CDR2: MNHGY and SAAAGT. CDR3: CASSYSGNYGYTF. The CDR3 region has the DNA TGTGCCAGCAGTTACTCAGGGAACTATGGCTACACCTTC.

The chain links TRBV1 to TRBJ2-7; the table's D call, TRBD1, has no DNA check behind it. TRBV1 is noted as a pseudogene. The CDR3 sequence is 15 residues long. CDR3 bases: TGCGCCAGCAGCCAAGATTCTGGACAGGGCTACGAGCAGTACTTC. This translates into CASSQDSGQGYEQYF.

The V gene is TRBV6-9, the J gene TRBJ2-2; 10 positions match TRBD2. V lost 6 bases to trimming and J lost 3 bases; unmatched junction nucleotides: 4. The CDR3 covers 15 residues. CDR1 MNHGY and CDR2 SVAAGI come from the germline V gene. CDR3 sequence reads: CASRPSGRDTGELFF. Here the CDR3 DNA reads TGTGCCAGCAGACCTAGCGGGAGAGACACCGGGGAGCTGTTTTTT.

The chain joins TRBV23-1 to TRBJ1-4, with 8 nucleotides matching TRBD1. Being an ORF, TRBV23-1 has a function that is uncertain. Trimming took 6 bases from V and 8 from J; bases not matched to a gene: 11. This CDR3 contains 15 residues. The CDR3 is CASSQPTGEGEKLFF. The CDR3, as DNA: TGCGCCAGCAGCCAGCCGACAGGGGAGGGCGAAAAACTGTTTTTT.

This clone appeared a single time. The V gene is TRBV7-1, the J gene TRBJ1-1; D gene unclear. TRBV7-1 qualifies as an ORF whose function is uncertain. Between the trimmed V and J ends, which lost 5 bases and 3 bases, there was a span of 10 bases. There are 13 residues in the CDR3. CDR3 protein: CASSQSGDTEAFF. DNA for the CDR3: TGTGCCAGCAGCCAATCCGGGGACACTGAAGCTTTCTTT.

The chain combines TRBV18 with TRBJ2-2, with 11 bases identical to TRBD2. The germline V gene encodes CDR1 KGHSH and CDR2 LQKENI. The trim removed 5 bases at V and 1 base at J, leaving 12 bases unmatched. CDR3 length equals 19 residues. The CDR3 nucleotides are TGTGCCAGCTCATTCGCGACCCCTAGCGGGGGGCTGAACACCGGGGAGCTGTTTTTT. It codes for CASSFATPSGGLNTGELFF.